The 12 T cell receptor beta chains listed next were all sequenced from one sample in a study of blood T cell repertoires in COVID-19 (dated by TCRdb to about 2020). The method behind the library was the immunoSEQ multiplex PCR assay. Sourced from immuneACCESS, this table was stored by TCRdb with only in-frame sequences that have V and J called. A share of the clones is absent; for the studies checked, an unresolved V gene accounts for under half, and the remainder has no known explanation. This sample comprises around 120,000 clones, more than 75% of them detected only once. The ten largest clones capture approximately 1.5% of the sample. Sequenced material: peripheral blood. Receptors were obtained from a human donor in a cohort sampled during active COVID-19.

The chain couples TRBV5-1 to TRBJ2-5; D remains unclear. CDR1 and CDR2 (germline): SGHRS, YFSETQ. Trimming pared 0 bases from V and 3 bases from J, leaving 9 bases between. The CDR3 covers 14 residues. The CDR3 sequence: CASSLGYRKETQYF. DNA for the CDR3: TGCGCCAGCAGCTTGGGCTACCGAAAAGAGACCCAGTACTTC.

The chain has TRBV12-3 or TRBV12-4 and TRBJ2-1, with D perhaps TRBD1 (6 bases). The CDR3 is 13 residues long. With 6 bases removed from V and 9 bases from J, the gap between germline ends came to 15 bases. Written as DNA, the CDR3 is TGTGCCAGCAGAGGAGTAGGGACATTTGAGCAGTTCTTC. It specifies CASRGVGTFEQFF.

This sequence joins TRBV14 and TRBJ2-2; D not resolved. The germline gives CDR1 SGHDN, CDR2 FVKESK. The length of the CDR3 is 13 residues. The V and J ends lost 4 bases and 0 bases respectively, with 3 bases between them. This CDR3 is CASSPTNTGELFF. CDR3 DNA: TGTGCCAGCAGCCCAACGAACACCGGGGAGCTGTTTTTT.

In this sample, this clone turned up once. The chain is built from TRBV4-1 and TRBJ2-3; 9 bases are a match to TRBD2. Per the germline V gene, CDR1 is MGHRA and CDR2 is YSYEKL. The V gene end was trimmed by 3 bases and the J gene end by 3 bases; junction bases not matched to a gene: 7. CDR3 size: 16 residues. CDR3 amino acids: CASSQPGLALTDTQYF. The DNA for the CDR3 is TGCGCCAGCAGCCAGCCGGGACTAGCCCTGACAGATACGCAGTATTTT.

This clone was recorded a few times. The genes are TRBV5-6 and TRBJ1-2, with 8 bases identical to TRBD1. V was pared by 4 bases and J by 5 bases, with 7 bases of the junction left unmatched. Germline V gives CDR1 SGHDT, CDR2 YYEEEE. There are 14 residues in the CDR3. The DNA of the CDR3 is TGTGCCAGCAGCGGCCAGGGGGCGCGGTATGGCTACACCTTC. It specifies CASSGQGARYGYTF.

CDR3 residues: CASSIQAGGPNEQYF. The CDR3 region has the DNA TGTGCCAGTAGTATCCAAGCGGGAGGCCCCAACGAGCAGTACTTC. The chain couples TRBV19 to TRBJ2-7; TRBD2 agrees at 9 bases. Trimming took 3 bases from V and 5 from J; bases not matched to a gene: 8. The CDR3 extends over 15 amino acids. Germline CDR1 is LNHDA and CDR2 is SQIVND (reference sequence).

This chain links TRBV5-8 with TRBJ1-1; a possible D gene is TRBD1 (5 bases). This CDR3 spans 15 amino acids. Trimming shortened V by 2 bases and J by 4 bases, and 15 bases separated the two germline ends. Germline V lookup: CDR1 SGHTS, CDR2 YDEGEE. In DNA, the CDR3 is TGTGCCAGCAGCTTTGGTCAGGGTTCGTCCACTGAAGCTTTCTTT. Translated: CASSFGQGSSTEAFF.

This sequence joins TRBV11-2 and TRBJ2-5, with D possibly TRBD2 on 6 matching bases. This CDR3 has 15 residues. The V end was cut by 3 bases, the J end by 5 bases, with 16 bases between. Looked up from germline, CDR1 is SGHAT and CDR2 is FQNNGV. CDR3 sequence: CASSLGGSWSETQYF. The CDR3 coding sequence is TGTGCCAGCAGCTTGGGGGGTAGTTGGTCGGAGACCCAGTACTTC.

The rearrangement uses TRBV11-2 and TRBJ1-6; a weak D match, TRBD1 (5 bases). The germline V gene encodes CDR1 SGHAT and CDR2 FQNNGV. This CDR3 is built from 15 residues. Trimming took 5 bases from V and 4 from J, leaving 12 bases between them. CDR3 residues: CASSDLRGYNSPLHF. The CDR3, as DNA: TGTGCCAGCAGCGACCTTAGGGGATATAATTCACCCCTCCACTTT.

The table lists this clone with a count of one. The CDR3 nucleotides read TGCAGCGTGCCGGCCCCAGGGGTATCGGGCTACACCTTC. Protein sequence: CSVPAPGVSGYTF. The chain recombines TRBV29-1 with TRBJ1-2, with D maybe TRBD1 (6 bases). The CDR3 covers 13 residues. V lost 6 bases, J lost 8 bases, and 19 bases lay in between. CDR1 and CDR2 (germline): SQVTM, ANQGSEA.

This clone came up a few times. The chain uses TRBV5-4 and TRBJ2-7; 8 nucleotides align to TRBD1. The V gene end was trimmed by 2 bases and the J gene end by 4 bases; junction bases not matched to a gene: 5. CDR1 is SGHNT and CDR2 is YYREEE in the germline V gene (reference sequence). There are 14 residues in the CDR3. The CDR3 nucleotides read TGTGCCAGCAGCTTACAGGGGGAAGGATACGAGCAGTACTTC. This encodes CASSLQGEGYEQYF.

This chain uses TRBV18 with TRBJ2-7; D possibly corresponds to TRBD2 (8 bases). The CDR3 has 16 amino acids. V shed 1 base and J shed 0 bases, with 13 bases lying between them. Germline V gene data show CDR1 as KGHSH and CDR2 as LQKENI. CDR3 nucleotide sequence: TGTGCCAGCTCACCACAGGGGGCGGGGGGCTCCTACGAGCAGTACTTC. Translated, it gives CASSPQGAGGSYEQYF.